This T cell receptor (beta chain) emerged from a study of blood T cell repertoires in COVID-19. Study-level background: The study drew acute and convalescent COVID-19 samples from the United States, Italy and Spain. T cells, B-cell-depleted T cells, or PBMCs provided the cDNA or gDNA that served as material.

The germline gives CDR1 MGHDK, CDR2 SYGVNS. Trimming left V 2 bases short and J 1 base short, with 11 bases between. CDR3 length equals 15 residues. Using immunoSEQ multiplex PCR, the repertoire was profiled, and TCRdb retains in-frame clones only, with some absent. The table includes about 92,000 clones, over 70% detected once. The receptor comes from a man in his fifties or sixties who had recovered from COVID-19. The chain employs TRBV25-1 and TRBJ2-5; tentative D call: TRBD2 (6 bases). The sample comprised peripheral blood. CDR3 region: CASSEPGLLQETQYF. The CDR3 DNA is TGTGCCAGCAGTGAACCGGGACTCCTCCAAGAGACCCAGTACTTC. Based on the CDR3 plus reference TRBV25-1 and TRBJ2-5, the full variable domain is EADIYQTPRYLVIGTGKKITLECSQTMGHDKMYWYQQDPGMELHLIHYSYGVNSTEKGDLSSESTVSRIRTEHFPLTLESARPSHTSQYLCASSEPGLLQETQYFGPGTRLLVL.